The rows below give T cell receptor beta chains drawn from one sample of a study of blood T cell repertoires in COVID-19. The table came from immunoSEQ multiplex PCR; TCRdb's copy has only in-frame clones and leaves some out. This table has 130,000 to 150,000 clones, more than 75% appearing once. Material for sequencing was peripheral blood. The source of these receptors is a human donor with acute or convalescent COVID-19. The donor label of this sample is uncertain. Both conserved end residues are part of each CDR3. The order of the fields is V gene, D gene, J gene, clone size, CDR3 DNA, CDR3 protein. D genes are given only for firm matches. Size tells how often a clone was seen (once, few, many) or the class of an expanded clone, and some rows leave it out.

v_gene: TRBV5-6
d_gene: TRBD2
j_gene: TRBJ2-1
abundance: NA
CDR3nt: TGTGCCACCCGACTAGCGGGGACCTACAATGAGCAGTTCTTC
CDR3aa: CATRLAGTYNEQFF

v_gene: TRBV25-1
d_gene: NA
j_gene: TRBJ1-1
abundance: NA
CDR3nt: TGTGCCAGCAGGGGCCCTCAGCCGTGGATGGAAGCTTTCTTT
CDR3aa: CASRGPQPWMEAFF

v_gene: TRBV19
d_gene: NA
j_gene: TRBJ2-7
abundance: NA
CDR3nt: TGTGCCAGTAGTATGGGGGCCGGTAGCGAGCAGTACTTC
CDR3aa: CASSMGAGSEQYF

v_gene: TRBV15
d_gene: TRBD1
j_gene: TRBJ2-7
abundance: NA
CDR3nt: TGTGCCACCAGCAGAGGGGGACAGGGCGGCGAGCAGTACTTC
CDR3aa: CATSRGGQGGEQYF

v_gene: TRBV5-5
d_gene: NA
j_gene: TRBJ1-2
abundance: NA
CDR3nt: TGTGCCAGCAGCTCCTGTTTCCTTGGCTACACCTTC
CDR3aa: CASSSCFLGYTF

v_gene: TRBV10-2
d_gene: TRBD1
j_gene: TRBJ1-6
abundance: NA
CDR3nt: TGCGCCAGCCAAAACAGGGGGCTGTCACCCCTCCACTTT
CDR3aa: CASQNRGLSPLHF

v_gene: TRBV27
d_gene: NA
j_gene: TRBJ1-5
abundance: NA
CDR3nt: TGTGCCAGCGTAATACATCTTAGCAATCAGCCCCAGCATTTT
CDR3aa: CASVIHLSNQPQHF

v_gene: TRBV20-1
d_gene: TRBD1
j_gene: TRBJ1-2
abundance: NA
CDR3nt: TGCAGTGCTAGTGGTTTTTCGGGACAGGGGAGATCTTCGAGCTATGGCTACACCTTC
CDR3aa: CSASGFSGQGRSSSYGYTF

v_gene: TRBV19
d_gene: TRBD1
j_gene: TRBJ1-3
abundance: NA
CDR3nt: TGTGCCAGTAGAGCGACAGGGGTTTCTGGAAACACCATATATTTT
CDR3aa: CASRATGVSGNTIYF

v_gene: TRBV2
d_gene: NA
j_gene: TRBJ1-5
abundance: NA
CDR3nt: TGTGCCAGCGGAACAGGCAATCAGCCCCAGCATTTT
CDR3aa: CASGTGNQPQHF

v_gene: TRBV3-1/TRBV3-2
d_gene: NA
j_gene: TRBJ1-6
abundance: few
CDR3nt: TGTGCCAGCAGCCAACGCAGGGAATCACCCCTCCACTTT
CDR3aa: CASSQRRESPLHF

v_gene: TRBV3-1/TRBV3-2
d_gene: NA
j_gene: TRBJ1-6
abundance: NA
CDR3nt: TGTGCCAGCAACCTAGGAGGGTCACCCCTCCACTTT
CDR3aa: CASNLGGSPLHF

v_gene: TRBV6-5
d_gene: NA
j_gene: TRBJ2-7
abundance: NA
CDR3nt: TGTGCCAGCAGGGGCAACAGGGACGAGCAGTACTTC
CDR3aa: CASRGNRDEQYF

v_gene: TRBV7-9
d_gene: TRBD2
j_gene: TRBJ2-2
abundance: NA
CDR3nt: TGTGCCAGCAGCCGACTAGCAGTAGTGTACGGGGAGCTGTTTTTT
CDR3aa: CASSRLAVVYGELFF

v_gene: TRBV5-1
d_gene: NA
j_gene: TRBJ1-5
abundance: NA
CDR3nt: TGCGCCAGCAGCTTGGCCGAGGGCAGACCCCAGCATTTT
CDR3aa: CASSLAEGRPQHF

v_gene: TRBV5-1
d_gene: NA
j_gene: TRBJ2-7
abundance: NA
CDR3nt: TGCGCCAGCAGCCAGACAGCCGGTCGTGAATACGAGCAGTACTTC
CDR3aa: CASSQTAGREYEQYF

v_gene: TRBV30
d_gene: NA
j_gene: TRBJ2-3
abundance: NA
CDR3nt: TGTGCCTGGAGTGTACTGGGGCGGGGGCCCGGGGATACGCAGTATTTT
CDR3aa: CAWSVLGRGPGDTQYF

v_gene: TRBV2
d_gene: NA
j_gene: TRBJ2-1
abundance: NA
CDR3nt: TGTGCCAGCAGTGAGGGGAGACAAAGCATCTACAATGAGCAGTTCTTC
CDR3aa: CASSEGRQSIYNEQFF

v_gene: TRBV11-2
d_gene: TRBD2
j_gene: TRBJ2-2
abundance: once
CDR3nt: TGTGCCAGCAGCTTACGGGGGGGGCCGAACACCGGGGAGCTGTTTTTT
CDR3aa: CASSLRGGPNTGELFF

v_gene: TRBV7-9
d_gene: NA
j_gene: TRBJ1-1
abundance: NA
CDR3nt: TGTGCCAGCAGCTCAAGGCAGGGGATATACACTGAAGCTTTCTTT
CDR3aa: CASSSRQGIYTEAFF

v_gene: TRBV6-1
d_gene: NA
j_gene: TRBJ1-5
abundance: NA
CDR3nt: TGTGCCAGCAGTGAATGGCTGCAGGACAATCAGCCCCAGCATTTT
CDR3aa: CASSEWLQDNQPQHF

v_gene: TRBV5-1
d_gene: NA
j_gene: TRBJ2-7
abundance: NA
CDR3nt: TGCGCCAGCAGCTTACAGACCTACGAGCAGTACTTC
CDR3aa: CASSLQTYEQYF

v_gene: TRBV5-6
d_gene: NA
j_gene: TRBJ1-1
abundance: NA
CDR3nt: TGTGCCAGCAGCTTGGGCCCGGGTCTGAACACTGAAGCTTTCTTT
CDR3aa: CASSLGPGLNTEAFF

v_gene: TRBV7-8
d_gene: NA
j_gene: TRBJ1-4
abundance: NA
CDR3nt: TGTGCCAGCAGCCTGCAGGGTCTCAACGGTAATGAAAAACTGTTTTTT
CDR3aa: CASSLQGLNGNEKLFF

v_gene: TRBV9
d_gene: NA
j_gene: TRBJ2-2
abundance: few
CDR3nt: TGTGCCAGCAGCGACATGGAGGGGGCTCCCGGGGAGCTGTTTTTT
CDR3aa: CASSDMEGAPGELFF

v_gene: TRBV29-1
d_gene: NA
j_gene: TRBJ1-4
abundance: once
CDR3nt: TGCAGCGTTGAAGAATGGCAAGAGGGAGCAACTAATGAAAAACTGTTTTTT
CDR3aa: CSVEEWQEGATNEKLFF

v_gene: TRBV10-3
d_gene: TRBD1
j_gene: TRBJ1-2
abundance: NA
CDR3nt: TGTGCCATCAGTGAGTCCAGGACAGGGAACTATGGCTACACCTTC
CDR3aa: CAISESRTGNYGYTF

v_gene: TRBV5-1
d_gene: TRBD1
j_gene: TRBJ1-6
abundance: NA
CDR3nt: TGCGCCAGCAGCTTGGACGGGACAGGGATCGATTCACCCCTCCACTTT
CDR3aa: CASSLDGTGIDSPLHF

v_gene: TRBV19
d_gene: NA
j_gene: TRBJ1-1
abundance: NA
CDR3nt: TGTGCCAGTAGTATCAAGAACACTGAAGCTTTCTTT
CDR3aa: CASSIKNTEAFF

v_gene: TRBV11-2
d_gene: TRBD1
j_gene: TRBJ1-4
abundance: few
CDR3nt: TGTGCCAGCAGCTTAGGACGGACAGGCTTATATGAAAAACTGTTTTTT
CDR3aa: CASSLGRTGLYEKLFF

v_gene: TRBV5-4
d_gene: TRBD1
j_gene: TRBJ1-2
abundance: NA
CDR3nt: TGTGCCAGCAGACAGGACAGGGGAGGGGGCTACACCTTC
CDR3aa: CASRQDRGGGYTF

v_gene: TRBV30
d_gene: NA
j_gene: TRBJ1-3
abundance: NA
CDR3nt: TGTGCCTGGGACTCATTTTCTGGAAACACCATATATTTT
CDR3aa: CAWDSFSGNTIYF

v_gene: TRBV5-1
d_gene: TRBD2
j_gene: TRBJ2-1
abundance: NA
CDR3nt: TGCGCCAGCAGCGAAACTAGCGGGGGGGCTAATGAGCAGTTCTTC
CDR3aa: CASSETSGGANEQFF

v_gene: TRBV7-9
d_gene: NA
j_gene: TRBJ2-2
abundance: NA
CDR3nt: TGTGCCAGCAGCCCTGGACTGGGGAACACCGGGGAGCTGTTTTTT
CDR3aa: CASSPGLGNTGELFF

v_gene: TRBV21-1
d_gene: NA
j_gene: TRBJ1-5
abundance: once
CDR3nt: TGTGCCAGCAGCTCAGGGGTAAAAGAACATCAGCCCCAGCATTTT
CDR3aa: CASSSGVKEHQPQHF

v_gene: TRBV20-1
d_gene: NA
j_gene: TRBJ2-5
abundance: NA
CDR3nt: TGCAGTGCTAGTATCGCCAGGGTCGGTGGGGAGACCCAGTACTTC
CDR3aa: CSASIARVGGETQYF

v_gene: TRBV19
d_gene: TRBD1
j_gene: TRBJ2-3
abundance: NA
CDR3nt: TGTGCCACCCGGACAGGGGGCAGGGATACGCAGTATTTT
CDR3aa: CATRTGGRDTQYF

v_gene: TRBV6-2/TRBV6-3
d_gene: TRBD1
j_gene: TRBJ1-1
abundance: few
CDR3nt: TGTGCCAGCAGTTACTCGATCGGGACAGGGTATATGAACACTGAAGCTTTCTTT
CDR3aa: CASSYSIGTGYMNTEAFF

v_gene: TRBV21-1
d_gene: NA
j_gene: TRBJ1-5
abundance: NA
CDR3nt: TGTGCCAGCAGCAGAGACAGGGGGGTGGGACGTTATAGCAATCAGCCCCAGCATTTT
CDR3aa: CASSRDRGVGRYSNQPQHF

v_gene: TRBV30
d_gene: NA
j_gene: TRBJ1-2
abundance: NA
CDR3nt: TGTGCCTGGAGGAAACAGGAGCTTTGGAGAGGCTACACCTTC
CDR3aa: CAWRKQELWRGYTF

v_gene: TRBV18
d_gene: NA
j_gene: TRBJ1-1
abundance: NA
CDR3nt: TGTGCCAGCTCACCCCCAGGGCTGACGAGTACTGAAGCTTTCTTT
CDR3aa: CASSPPGLTSTEAFF

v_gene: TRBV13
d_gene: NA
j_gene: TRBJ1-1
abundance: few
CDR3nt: TGTGCCAGCCGGAGTTTTGGCAGGGAACCGGCTGAAGCTTTCTTT
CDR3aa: CASRSFGREPAEAFF

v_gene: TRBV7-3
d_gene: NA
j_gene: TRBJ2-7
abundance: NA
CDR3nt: TGTGCCAGCAGCGCCAACTCACACGGGGAGCAGTACTTC
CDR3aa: CASSANSHGEQYF

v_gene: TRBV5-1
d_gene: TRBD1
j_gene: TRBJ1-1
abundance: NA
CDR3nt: TGCGCCAGCAGCTTGGGGGGACAGTTAACTGAAGCTTTCTTT
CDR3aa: CASSLGGQLTEAFF

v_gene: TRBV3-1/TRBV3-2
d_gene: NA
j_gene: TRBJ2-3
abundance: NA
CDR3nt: TGTGCCAGCAGCCAAGATTGGAGGTACAGTAGCACAGATACGCAGTATTTT
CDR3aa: CASSQDWRYSSTDTQYF

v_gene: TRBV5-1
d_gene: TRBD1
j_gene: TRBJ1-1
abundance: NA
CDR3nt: TGCGCCAGCAGCACGGACAGGGGTCTCACTGAAGCTTTCTTT
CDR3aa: CASSTDRGLTEAFF

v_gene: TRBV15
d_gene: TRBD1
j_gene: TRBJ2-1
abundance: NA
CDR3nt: TGTGCCACCAGCTGGGACAGGGGAAACTACAATGAGCAGTTCTTC
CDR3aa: CATSWDRGNYNEQFF

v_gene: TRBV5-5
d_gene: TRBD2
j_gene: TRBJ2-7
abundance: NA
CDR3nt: TGTGCCAGCAGCGGGACTAGTCTTTTCTCCCGCTACGAGCAGTACTTC
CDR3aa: CASSGTSLFSRYEQYF

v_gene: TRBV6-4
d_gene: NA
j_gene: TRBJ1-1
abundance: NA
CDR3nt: TGTGCCAGCAGTGACCCCCGGACAACCCTAGGGGAAGCTTTCTTT
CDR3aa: CASSDPRTTLGEAFF